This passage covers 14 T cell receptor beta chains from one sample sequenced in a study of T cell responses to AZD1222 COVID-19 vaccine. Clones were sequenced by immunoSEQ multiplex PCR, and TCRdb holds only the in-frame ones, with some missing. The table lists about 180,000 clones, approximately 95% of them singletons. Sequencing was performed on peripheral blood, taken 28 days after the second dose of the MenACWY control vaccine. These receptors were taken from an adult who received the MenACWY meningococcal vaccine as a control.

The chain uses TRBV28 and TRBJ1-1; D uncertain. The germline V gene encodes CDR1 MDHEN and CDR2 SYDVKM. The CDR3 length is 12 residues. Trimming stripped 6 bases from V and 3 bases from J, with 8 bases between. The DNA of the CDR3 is TGTGCCAGCAGCCCGCTTCACACTGAAGCTTTCTTT. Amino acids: CASSPLHTEAFF.

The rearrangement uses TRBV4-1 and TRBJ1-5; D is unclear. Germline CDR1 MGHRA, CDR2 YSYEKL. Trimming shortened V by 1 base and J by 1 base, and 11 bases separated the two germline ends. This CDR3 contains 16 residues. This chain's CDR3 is CASSQVGAGSNQPQHF. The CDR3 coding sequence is TGCGCCAGCAGCCAAGTTGGAGCCGGGAGCAATCAGCCCCAGCATTTT.

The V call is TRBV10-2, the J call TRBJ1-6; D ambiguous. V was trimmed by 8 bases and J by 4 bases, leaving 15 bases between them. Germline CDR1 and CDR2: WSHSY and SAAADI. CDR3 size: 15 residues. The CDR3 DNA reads TGCGCCAGCCGCGGGCCAGCACCGTATAATTCACCCCTCCACTTT. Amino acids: CASRGPAPYNSPLHF.

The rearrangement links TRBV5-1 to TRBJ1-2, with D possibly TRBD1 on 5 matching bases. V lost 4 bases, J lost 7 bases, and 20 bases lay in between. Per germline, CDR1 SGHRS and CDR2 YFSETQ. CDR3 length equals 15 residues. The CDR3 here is CASSLTRPPGTGYTF. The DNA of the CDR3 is TGCGCCAGCAGCCTGACGAGGCCTCCCGGGACTGGCTACACCTTC.

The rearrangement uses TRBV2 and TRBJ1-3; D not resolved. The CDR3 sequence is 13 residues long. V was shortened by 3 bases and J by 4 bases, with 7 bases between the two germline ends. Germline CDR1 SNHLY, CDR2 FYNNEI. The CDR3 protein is CASSEMVGNTIYF. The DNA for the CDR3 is TGTGCCAGCAGTGAGATGGTGGGAAACACCATATATTTT.

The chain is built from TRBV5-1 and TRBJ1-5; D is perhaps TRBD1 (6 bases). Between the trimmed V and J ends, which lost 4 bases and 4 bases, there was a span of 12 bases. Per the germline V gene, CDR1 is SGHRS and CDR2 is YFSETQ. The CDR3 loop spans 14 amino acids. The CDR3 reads CASSPGDKNQPQHF. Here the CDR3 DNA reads TGCGCCAGCAGCCCAGGGGACAAGAATCAGCCCCAGCATTTT.

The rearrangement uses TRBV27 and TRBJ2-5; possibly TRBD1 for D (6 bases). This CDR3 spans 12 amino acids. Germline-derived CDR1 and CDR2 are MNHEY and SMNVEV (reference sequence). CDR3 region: CSEGVGQETQYF. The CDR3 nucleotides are TGTTCCGAGGGGGTCGGGCAAGAGACCCAGTACTTC.

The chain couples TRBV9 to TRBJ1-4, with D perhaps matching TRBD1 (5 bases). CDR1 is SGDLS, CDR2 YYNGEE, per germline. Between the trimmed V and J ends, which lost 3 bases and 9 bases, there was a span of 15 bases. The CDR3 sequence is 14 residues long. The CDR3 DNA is TGTGCCAGCAGCGAGGGAGGGGTGGAGAAAAAACTGTTTTTT. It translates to CASSEGGVEKKLFF. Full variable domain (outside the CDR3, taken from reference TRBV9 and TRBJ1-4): DSGVTQTPKHLITATGQRVTLRCSPRSGDLSVYWYQQSLDQGLQFLIQYYNGEERAKGNILERFSAQQFPDLHSELNLSSLELGDSALYFCASSEGGVEKKLFFGSGTQLSVL.

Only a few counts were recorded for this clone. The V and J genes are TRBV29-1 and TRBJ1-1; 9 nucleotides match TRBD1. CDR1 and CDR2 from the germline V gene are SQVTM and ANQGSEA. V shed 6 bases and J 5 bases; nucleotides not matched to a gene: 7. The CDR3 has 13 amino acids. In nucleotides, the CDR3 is TGCAGCGTCTCAACAGGGGGCACTACTGAAGCTTTCTTT. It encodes CSVSTGGTTEAFF.

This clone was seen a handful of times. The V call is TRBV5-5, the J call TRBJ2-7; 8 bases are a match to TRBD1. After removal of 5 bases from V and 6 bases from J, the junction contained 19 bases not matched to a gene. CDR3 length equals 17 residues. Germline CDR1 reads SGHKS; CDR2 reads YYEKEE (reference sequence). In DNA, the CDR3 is TGTGCCAGCAGTTTACCAGCTACCGGGACAGGCAATTCCGAGCAGTACTTC. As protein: CASSLPATGTGNSEQYF.

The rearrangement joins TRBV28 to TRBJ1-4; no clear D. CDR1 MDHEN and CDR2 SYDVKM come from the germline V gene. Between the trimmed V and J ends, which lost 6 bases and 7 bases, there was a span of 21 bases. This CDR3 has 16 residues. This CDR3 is CASRGNTGPLVEKLFF. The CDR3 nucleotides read TGTGCCAGCAGGGGGAACACCGGGCCGCTGGTTGAAAAACTGTTTTTT.

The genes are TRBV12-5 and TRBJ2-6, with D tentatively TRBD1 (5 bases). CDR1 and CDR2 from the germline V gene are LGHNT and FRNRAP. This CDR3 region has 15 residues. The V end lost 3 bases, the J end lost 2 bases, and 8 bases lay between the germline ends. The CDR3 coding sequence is TGTGCTAGTGGTTTAGGGGTAACTGGGGCCAACGTCCTGACTTTC. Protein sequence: CASGLGVTGANVLTF.

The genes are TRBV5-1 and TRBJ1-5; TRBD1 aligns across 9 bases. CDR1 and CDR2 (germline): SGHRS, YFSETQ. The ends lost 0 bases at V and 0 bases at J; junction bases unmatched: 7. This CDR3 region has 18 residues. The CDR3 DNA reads TGCGCCAGCAGCTTGGGCGACAGGGGGGGAAATAGCAATCAGCCCCAGCATTTT. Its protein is CASSLGDRGGNSNQPQHF.

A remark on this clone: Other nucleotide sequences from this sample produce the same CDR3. The CDR3 DNA follows: TGTGCCATCAGTGAGTTACAGGGATCCTACGAGCAGTACTTC. It is translated as CAISELQGSYEQYF. The V and J genes are TRBV10-3 and TRBJ2-7; maybe TRBD1 (6 bases). CDR1 and CDR2 from the germline V gene are ENHRY and SYGVKD. V lost 1 base, J lost 1 base, and 8 bases lay in between. This CDR3 has 14 amino acids.